One T cell receptor beta chain is described in this entry. The target antigen is unknown. This CDR3 contains 15 residues. Germline V gives CDR1 SGHTA, CDR2 FQGTGA. The V gene lost 5 bases and the J gene lost 2 bases, with 14 bases spanning the gap. These data come from a study of graft-versus-host responses after intestinal transplantation. For the study at large: Every transplant recipient was induced with anti-thymocyte globulin, then maintained on tacrolimus and steroids for two to three years. The study's findings and limits: Peak levels of circulating GvH clones tracked with early post-transplant HvG declines. Recipient marrow contained GvH clones, some of which appeared first in ileum or blood. Allograft graft-versus-host to host-versus-graft clonal ratios ran high in patients with graft-donor T cell macrochimerism.

Clones were sequenced by immunoSEQ multiplex PCR, and TCRdb holds only the in-frame ones, with some missing. Here the sample spans 140,000 or so clones, over 90% being singletons. The chain employs TRBV7-3 and TRBJ2-3, with TRBD2 as a possible D gene (6 bases). This TCR derives from a human donor who received an intestinal transplant. Sequencing was performed on unstimulated CD4+ T cells sorted from spleen or lymph node cells, taken before intestinal transplant. The DNA of the CDR3 is TGTGCCAGCAGCCGAACCGGGACTCACACAGATACGCAGTATTTT. As protein: CASSRTGTHTDTQYF.